This TCR beta chain was identified in a study of cytomegalovirus exposure and HLA in healthy donors. In its sample, this clone was seen once. What it recognizes is unknown. Findings of the study overall: Altogether, more than 150 TCR beta chains were recorded as cytomegalovirus-associated. An observed cluster of highly shared sequence variants was recorded as a likely sequencing artifact.

J gave up 10 bases and V 0 bases, and 13 bases lay outside the gene matches. Germline values: CDR1 LGHNA, CDR2 YNFKEQ. This CDR3 comprises 17 residues. Healthy donors of bone marrow made up the group. With 60 Vbeta and 13 Jbeta primers, the PCR was carried out. Assay: immunoSEQ multiplex PCR; the TCRdb copy retains only in-frame clones and omits some. The sample carries 130,000 or so clones, around 79% recorded once. The sequencing input was PBMCs. The sequence was collected from a woman aged 40 to 55 in good health and CMV-seronegative. The chain combines TRBV4-2 with TRBJ2-1; 9 positions match TRBD2. CDR3 region: CASSQELAGGLRAEQFF. For the CDR3, the DNA is TGTGCCAGCAGCCAAGAACTTGCGGGGGGGCTTAGGGCGGAGCAGTTCTTC.